This record looks at one TCR beta chain sequence and its context. The germline gives CDR1 LNHDA, CDR2 SQIVND (reference sequence). V was clipped by 0 bases and J by 4 bases, with 15 bases between them. This CDR3 has 16 amino acids. Original handling: Reference gene primers were amplified, and this amplification served to estimate nucleated cell counts. The data were produced by immunoSEQ multiplex PCR, yet TCRdb's version contains in-frame clones alone and is incomplete. Clone size and the V and J calls come from that table; the DNA yielded D and trimming. The sample contains 150,000 to 200,000 clones, more than 80% of which appear only once. The sample is drawn from a study of blood T cell repertoires in COVID-19. Study-level background: Samples came from the United States, Italy and Spain, spanning acute and convalescent COVID-19. T cells, B-cell-depleted T cells, or PBMCs supplied cDNA or gDNA.

The gene calls are TRBV19 and TRBJ1-2; maybe TRBD1 (5 bases). Specimen: peripheral blood. The receptor comes from an older woman with acute or convalescent COVID-19. Here the CDR3 DNA reads TGTGCCAGTAGTATAGAGTCGGCGGCAGACAGCTATGGCTACACCTTC. Residues: CASSIESAADSYGYTF.